A selection of T cell receptor beta chains follows, all from one sample in a study of shared clonotypes between healthy human individuals. Using immunoSEQ multiplex PCR, the repertoire was profiled, and TCRdb retains in-frame clones only, with some absent. The table shows over a million clones, with 78% occurring only once. Material for sequencing was memory CD4+ T cells from PBMCs. These receptors came from a man aged 18 to 30 in good health. Some clones in this sample may be carry-over from other donors' samples. CDR3s include the opening cysteine and the closing phenylalanine or tryptophan. D genes are given only for firm matches. The size entry is marked missing in some rows and otherwise reads once, few, many or a size class.

CDR3 length,V gene,J gene,clone size,D gene,CDR3 protein,CDR3 DNA
15,TRBV5-1,TRBJ2-5,-,TRBD1,CASSLAGTAEETQYF,TGCGCCAGCAGCCTCGCCGGGACAGCTGAAGAGACCCAGTACTTC
18,TRBV5-1,TRBJ2-4,-,TRBD1,CASSSDNRDRGAKNIQYF,TGCGCCAGCAGCTCAGATAACCGGGACAGGGGTGCCAAAAACATTCAGTACTTC
17,TRBV2,TRBJ2-3,-,-,CASSFPRVMTSTDTQYF,TGTGCCAGCAGTTTCCCACGAGTTATGACTAGCACAGATACGCAGTATTTT
14,TRBV9,TRBJ1-2,-,-,CASSASSANYGYTF,TGTGCCAGCAGCGCCAGTTCAGCTAACTATGGCTACACCTTC
16,TRBV9,TRBJ1-1,-,TRBD1,CASSVLSGGEVTEAFF,TGTGCCAGCAGCGTATTGTCAGGGGGCGAGGTCACTGAAGCTTTCTTT
16,TRBV7-9,TRBJ1-2,-,-,CASSLASTTAESGYTF,TGTGCCAGCAGCTTAGCTAGCACGACAGCGGAATCTGGCTACACCTTC
14,TRBV19,TRBJ1-5,-,-,CASSIAGDNQPQHF,TGTGCCAGTAGTATAGCAGGGGATAATCAGCCCCAGCATTTT
14,TRBV5-1,TRBJ1-1,-,-,CASSLMGKATEAFF,TGCGCCAGCAGCTTGATGGGGAAGGCCACTGAAGCTTTCTTT
16,TRBV4-2,TRBJ2-1,few,TRBD2,CASSQGGTSGRSEQFF,TGTGCCAGCAGCCAGGGGGGGACTAGCGGGAGAAGTGAGCAGTTCTTC
14,TRBV27,TRBJ2-1,-,-,CASLPVPSYNEQFF,TGTGCCAGTCTCCCCGTCCCCTCCTACAATGAGCAGTTCTTC
14,TRBV5-1,TRBJ2-1,-,TRBD1,CASSWDSLGNEQFF,TGCGCCAGCAGCTGGGACAGTTTAGGCAATGAGCAGTTCTTC
15,TRBV7-9,TRBJ1-5,once,-,CASSGRGGPGQPQHF,TGTGCCAGCAGCGGAAGAGGGGGGCCGGGGCAGCCCCAGCATTTT
12,TRBV6-6,TRBJ1-1,-,TRBD1,CASSHGQGLAFF,TGTGCCAGCAGCCACGGACAGGGCTTGGCTTTCTTT
16,TRBV19,TRBJ1-5,few,TRBD1,CASSVTGTGAGQPQHF,TGTGCCAGTAGTGTGACCGGGACAGGGGCGGGTCAGCCCCAGCATTTT
14,TRBV9,TRBJ2-2,few,-,CASSRQTNTGELFF,TGTGCCAGCAGCCGACAGACAAACACCGGGGAGCTGTTTTTT
14,TRBV19,TRBJ1-1,-,-,CASSSTGRNTEAFF,TGTGCCAGTAGTTCGACCGGGAGGAACACTGAAGCTTTCTTT
16,TRBV6-1,TRBJ2-1,-,-,CASSERWRGAGNEQFF,TGTGCCAGCAGTGAGAGGTGGAGGGGCGCAGGCAATGAGCAGTTCTTC
14,TRBV9,TRBJ1-2,-,TRBD1,CASSVGLRGISYTF,TGTGCCAGCAGCGTAGGGCTCAGGGGGATTAGCTACACCTTC